The sequence of this T cell receptor (beta chain) was determined in a study of blood T cell repertoires in COVID-19. The wider study: The origin of the acute and convalescent COVID-19 samples was the United States, Italy and Spain.

There are 16 residues in the CDR3. V shed 5 bases, J shed 2 bases, and the junction held 5 bases outside the gene matches. Germline V gene lookup returns CDR1 SGHTA and CDR2 FQGNSA. Per the original methods: Nucleated cell number was recorded as an estimate derived from reference gene primer amplification. Only in-frame clones appear in the TCRdb table, and some are missing; sequencing was by immunoSEQ multiplex PCR. V and J calls and clone size come straight from that table; D and trimming were deduced from the DNA. Of more than 200,000 clones listed, around nine tenths were seen once; the top ten hold about 10%. Participants had their cohort set by participant-reported clinical history. Either two negative PCRs, clearance, or symptom resolution qualified Cohort 3 donors as recovered.

This rearrangement joins TRBV7-2 to TRBJ2-7; 14 bases align to TRBD2. The sample comprised PBMCs or T cells enriched from blood (not recorded which). This clonotype was sampled from a young man who had recovered from COVID-19. The CDR3 reads CASSAPTSGRAYEQYF. The CDR3 DNA sequence: TGTGCCAGCAGCGCCCCGACTAGCGGGAGGGCCTACGAGCAGTACTTC.